The 2 T cell receptor beta chains below all came from one sample that was sequenced in a study of beta chain features in type 1 diabetes. Expressed TCRB transcripts were sequenced after all isolated RNA was converted to cDNA. Data came from immunoSEQ multiplex PCR; TCRdb stores just in-frame clones and leaves some out. Of some 330,000 clones listed, 9.5% to 12% are singletons. Source material: naive CD4+ T cells from blood. The receptors originated from a woman in her 30s in good health.

The chain links TRBV29-1 to TRBJ2-3; 7 bases map to TRBD1. This CDR3 has 12 residues. From germline, CDR1 is SQVTM and CDR2 ANQGSEA. J was trimmed by 5 bases and V by 6 bases; bases with no gene match: 5. CDR3 in amino acids: CSVLTGLDTQYF. For the CDR3, the DNA is TGCAGCGTGTTGACAGGGTTAGATACGCAGTATTTT.

The chain has TRBV19 and TRBJ2-5; D may be TRBD1 (5 bases). The germline gives CDR1 LNHDA, CDR2 SQIVND (reference sequence). The CDR3 spans 13 residues. V lost 5 bases and J lost 5, with 12 bases in between. The CDR3 spells CASSGQGRETQYF. CDR3 sequence (DNA): TGTGCCAGTAGTGGCCAGGGAAGGGAGACCCAGTACTTC.